The 5 T cell receptor beta chains below were found in one sample sequenced in a study of cytomegalovirus exposure and HLA in healthy donors. TCRdb's copy holds only in-frame clones and misses some; the assay was immunoSEQ multiplex PCR. The sample shows a few hundred thousand clones, over 75% of them seen only once. Sequenced: PBMCs. The receptors come from a man between 18 and 29 years old in good health and CMV-seropositive.

The genes are TRBV12-5 and TRBJ2-3; TRBD1 might be the D (5 bases). The CDR3 length is 13 residues. CDR1 is LGHNT, CDR2 FRNRAP, per germline. The V end was cut by 1 base, the J end by 10 bases, with 12 bases between. The CDR3 is CASGLDSWGPQYF. The CDR3, as DNA: TGTGCTAGTGGTTTGGACTCATGGGGCCCGCAGTATTTT.

The chain combines TRBV6-1 with TRBJ1-5; 9 nucleotides agree with TRBD1. After removal of 1 base from V and 6 bases from J, the junction contained 1 base not matched to a gene. Germline V lookup: CDR1 MNHNS, CDR2 SASEGT. CDR3 length equals 14 residues. The CDR3 sequence is CASSEGTGAQPQHF. CDR3 sequence (DNA): TGTGCCAGCAGTGAAGGGACAGGGGCTCAGCCCCAGCATTTT.

A word on this clone: The junction departs from the called germline gene at one end, perhaps through a read error. The chain joins TRBV4-1 to TRBJ2-3; D may match TRBD1 or TRBD2 (5 bases each). CDR1 is MGHRA and CDR2 is YSYEKL in the germline V gene. There are 12 residues in the CDR3. CDR3 nucleotides: TGCGCCAGCAGCCAAGATGGGGGACCCCCCCATTTT. Translating gives CASSQDGGPPHF.

This chain uses TRBV18 with TRBJ1-1; D not resolved. Germline V lookup: CDR1 KGHSH, CDR2 LQKENI. V lost 3 bases to trimming and J lost 5 bases, with 4 bases between them. The CDR3 is 11 residues long. The CDR3 sequence: CASSPGTEAFF. The CDR3 nucleotides are TGTGCCAGCTCACCCGGGACTGAAGCTTTCTTT.

The chain uses TRBV19 and TRBJ2-1; 7 bases are a match to TRBD1. Germline V gene sequence: CDR1 LNHDA, CDR2 SQIVND (reference sequence). V dropped 5 bases and J dropped 8; count of bases not matched to a gene: 9. This CDR3 contains 14 residues. This chain's CDR3 is CASSQGTAFHEQFF. The CDR3 region has the DNA TGTGCCAGTAGTCAGGGGACAGCATTTCATGAGCAGTTCTTC.